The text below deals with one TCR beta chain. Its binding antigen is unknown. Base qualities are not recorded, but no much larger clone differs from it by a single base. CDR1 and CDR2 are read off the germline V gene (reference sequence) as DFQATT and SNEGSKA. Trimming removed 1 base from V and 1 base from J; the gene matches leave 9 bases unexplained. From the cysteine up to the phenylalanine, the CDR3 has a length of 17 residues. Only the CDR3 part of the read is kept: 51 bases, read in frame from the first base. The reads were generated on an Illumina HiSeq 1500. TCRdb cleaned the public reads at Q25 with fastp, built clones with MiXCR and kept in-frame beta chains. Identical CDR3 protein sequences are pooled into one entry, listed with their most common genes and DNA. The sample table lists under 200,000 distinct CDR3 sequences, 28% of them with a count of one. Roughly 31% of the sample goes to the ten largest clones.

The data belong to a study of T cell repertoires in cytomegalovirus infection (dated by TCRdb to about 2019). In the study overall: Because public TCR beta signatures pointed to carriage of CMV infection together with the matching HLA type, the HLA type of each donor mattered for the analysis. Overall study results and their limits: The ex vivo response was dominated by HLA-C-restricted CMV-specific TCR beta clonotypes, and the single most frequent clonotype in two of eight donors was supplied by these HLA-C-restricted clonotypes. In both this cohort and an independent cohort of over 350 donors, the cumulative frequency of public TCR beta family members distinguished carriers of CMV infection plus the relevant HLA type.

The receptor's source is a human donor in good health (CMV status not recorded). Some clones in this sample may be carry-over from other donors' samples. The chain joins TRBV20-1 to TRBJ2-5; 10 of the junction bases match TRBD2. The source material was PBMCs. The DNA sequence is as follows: TGCAGTGCTAGAGGAGTGGAGACTAGCGGGTTCCAAGAGACCCAGTACTTC. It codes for CSARGVETSGFQETQYF.